The present entry profiles one T cell receptor (beta chain) with its context. This table comes from immunoSEQ multiplex PCR, and its TCRdb copy is limited to in-frame clones, with some not included. The sample shows roughly 570,000 clones, roughly 98% of them seen only once. Naive CD8 cells comprised CD45RO-negative, CCR7-positively selected cells, excluding terminally differentiated effector memory CD45RA+ cells. CDR3 length equals 15 residues. Germline values: CDR1 SEHNR, CDR2 FQNEAQ (reference sequence). J gave up 4 bases and V 0 bases, and 5 bases lay outside the gene matches. The data were taken from a study of shared clonotypes between healthy human individuals.

This TCR was sampled from a man between 25 and 39 years old in good health. The gene calls are TRBV7-9 and TRBJ2-7, with 8 bases identical to TRBD2. The sequencing input was naive CD8+ T cells sorted from blood. This CDR3 is CASSLAPGTSYEQYF. CDR3 DNA sequence: TGTGCCAGCAGCTTAGCCCCAGGGACTAGTTACGAGCAGTACTTC.